The 16 T cell receptor beta chains reported below all come from one sample, sequenced in a study of beta chain features in type 1 diabetes. Study results and limitations: Moderate but significant shortening of TCRB CDR3s was recorded in all four CD4+ subsets from Type 1 diabetes patients.

The investigators reverse transcribed all of the isolated RNA, so they sequenced expressed TCRB transcripts. Some clones are missing from TCRdb's copy, which holds only in-frame ones; the method was immunoSEQ multiplex PCR. The sample has about 370,000 clones, over 8.5% seen once. These receptors are not linked to any known antigen. Sequences were obtained from central memory CD4+ T cells from blood. These receptors came from a young man with type 1 diabetes.

In this sample, this clone turned up a few times. This chain connects TRBV2 to TRBJ2-5; D is possibly TRBD2 (6 bases). CDR3 length: 14 residues. The V end was cut by 8 bases, the J end by 2 bases, with 15 bases between. Germline CDR1 is SNHLY and CDR2 is FYNNEI. The chain's CDR3 is CASGGIESQETQYF. As DNA, the CDR3 is TGTGCCAGCGGAGGGATCGAATCTCAAGAGACCCAGTACTTC.

This clone has more than one count but fewer than ten. This chain's CDR3 is CASSTRGNEQFF. In DNA, the CDR3 is TGTGCCAGCTCCACTAGGGGTAATGAGCAGTTCTTC. The J gene is TRBJ2-1, the V gene TRBV18, with D perhaps TRBD1 or TRBD2 (5 bases each). Germline V gene data show CDR1 as KGHSH and CDR2 as LQKENI. Trimming removed 6 bases from V and 7 bases from J, with 10 bases in between. CDR3 length: 12 amino acids.

This clone was seen a few times. The chain couples TRBV11-2 to TRBJ2-2; no definite D call. CDR1 SGHAT and CDR2 FQNNGV come from the germline V gene. The CDR3 loop spans 16 amino acids. V was pared by 7 bases and J by 1 base, with 16 bases between. CDR3: CASTILAGRNTGELFF. In DNA form, the CDR3 reads TGTGCCAGCACCATCCTGGCTGGCAGGAACACCGGGGAGCTGTTTTTT.

This clone was counted only a few times. CDR3 loop: CATLAGRSYNEQFF. The CDR3 DNA is TGTGCCACCCTAGCGGGGCGCTCCTACAATGAGCAGTTCTTC. The chain recombines TRBV10-3 with TRBJ2-1, with 9 bases matching TRBD2. The CDR3 loop spans 14 amino acids. Germline CDR1 ENHRY, CDR2 SYGVKD. V lost 10 bases to trimming and J lost 0 bases; unmatched junction nucleotides: 4.

This clone has just a few counts. The gene calls are TRBV7-8 and TRBJ1-4; TRBD1 is a possible D gene (5 bases). CDR1 and CDR2 from the germline V gene are SGHVS and FQNEAQ. The ends were cut back, 6 bases at V and 7 bases at J, with 15 bases in the middle. The CDR3 extends over 14 amino acids. In DNA, the CDR3 is TGTGCCAGCAGTTATGGAGGGGCGGGTGAAAAACTGTTTTTT. Encoded protein: CASSYGGAGEKLFF.

The rearrangement joins TRBV21-1 to TRBJ2-3; the table's D call TRBD2 went unverified against the DNA. TRBV21-1 is labeled a pseudogene. This CDR3 has 15 amino acids. The CDR3 region is CASPPRREQGDTQYF. The CDR3 coding sequence is TGTGCCAGCCCACCCCGGCGGGAGCAAGGAGATACGCAGTATTTT.

The chain carries TRBV6-1 and TRBJ2-5, with D maybe TRBD1 (7 bases). V shed 7 bases and J shed 4 bases, with 13 bases lying between them. Germline lookup yields CDR1 MNHNS and CDR2 SASEGT. The CDR3 covers 13 residues. CDR3 amino acids: CASKEGAGETQYF. The CDR3 DNA reads TGTGCCAGCAAGGAGGGGGCAGGAGAGACCCAGTACTTC.

In this sample, this clone turned up a few times. The chain uses TRBV7-2 and TRBJ2-7, with TRBD1 as a possible D gene (5 bases). V lost 5 bases and J lost 3, with 20 bases in between. The CDR3 contains 16 residues. Germline V gene sequence: CDR1 SGHTA, CDR2 FQGNSA. The CDR3 loop reads CASSLMATDISYEQYF. CDR3 bases: TGTGCCAGCAGCCTAATGGCCACGGACATAAGCTACGAGCAGTACTTC.

This chain connects TRBV9 to TRBJ2-1, with 7 bases identical to TRBD2. The CDR3 has 15 amino acids. The ends lost 4 bases at V and 3 bases at J; junction bases unmatched: 7. Germline CDR1 SGDLS, CDR2 YYNGEE. CDR3: CASSPRLAVYNEQFF. As DNA, the CDR3 is TGTGCCAGCAGCCCCAGACTAGCCGTCTACAATGAGCAGTTCTTC.

The sample holds a few counts of this clone. This chain uses TRBV5-6 with TRBJ2-1; D call uncertain. CDR1 is SGHDT and CDR2 is YYEEEE in the germline V gene. The CDR3 is 14 amino acids. V was cut by 0 bases and J by 4 bases, with 8 bases left in between. The CDR3: CASSLASFYNEQFF. CDR3 bases: TGTGCCAGCAGCTTGGCCAGTTTTTACAATGAGCAGTTCTTC. The variable domain in full, completed from reference TRBV5-6 and TRBJ2-1, reads DAGVTQSPTHLIKTRGQQVTLRCSPKSGHDTVSWYQQALGQGPQFIFQYYEEEERQRGNFPDRFSGHQFPNYSSELNVNALLLGDSALYLCASSLASFYNEQFFGPGTRLTVL.

The CDR3 is CASSLARQDTIYF. In DNA, the CDR3 is TGTGCCAGCAGCTTAGCTCGACAGGACACCATATATTTT. The chain employs TRBV7-2 and TRBJ1-3; D perhaps matches TRBD1 (6 bases). The V gene's germline CDR1 is SGHTA and CDR2 FQGNSA. V lost 0 bases and J 8 bases, leaving 8 bases between the germline ends. The CDR3 spans 13 residues.

Only a few counts were recorded for this clone. The V call is TRBV6-5, the J call TRBJ1-4; D might be TRBD1 (6 bases). This CDR3 contains 14 residues. Trimming pared 1 base from V and 6 bases from J, leaving 9 bases between. CDR1 is MNHEY and CDR2 is SVGAGI in the germline V gene. The chain's CDR3 is CASSYWGADEKLFF. The CDR3 nucleotides are TGTGCCAGCAGTTACTGGGGGGCAGATGAAAAACTGTTTTTT.

This clone appeared many times. CDR3 in DNA: TGCAGCGGAAAACTGCCGGGTAGCAATCAGCCCCAGCATTTT. Amino acid sequence: CSGKLPGSNQPQHF. The chain joins TRBV29-1 to TRBJ1-5, with D unclear. The length of the CDR3 is 14 residues. Trimming took off 7 bases at V and 0 bases at J, with 13 bases between the two ends. The germline V gene has CDR1 SQVTM and CDR2 ANQGSEA.

This clone was seen only a few times. The chain carries TRBV11-2 and TRBJ2-3; TRBD1 aligns across 10 bases. CDR1 SGHAT and CDR2 FQNNGV come from the germline V gene. The CDR3 spans 15 residues. Unmatched junction bases numbered 6, after V lost 4 bases and J lost 5 bases. In nucleotides, the CDR3 is TGTGCCAGCAGCTCCGGGACAGGGGTGGTAGATACGCAGTATTTT. Amino acid sequence: CASSSGTGVVDTQYF.

This clone was observed at least ten times. The V and J genes are TRBV5-4 and TRBJ2-5; 8 bases fit TRBD2. V was pared by 0 bases and J by 4 bases, with 14 bases of the junction left unmatched. The CDR3 has 18 amino acids. Germline CDR1 is SGHNT and CDR2 is YYREEE (reference sequence). The CDR3 loop reads CASSLAPGGAGARETQYF. In nucleotides, the CDR3 is TGTGCCAGCAGCTTGGCTCCCGGCGGAGCGGGAGCACGAGAGACCCAGTACTTC.

This clone was counted only a few times. This sequence joins TRBV9 and TRBJ2-5, with D possibly being TRBD2 (5 bases). The CDR3 spans 16 residues. Trimming stripped 1 base from V and 2 bases from J, with 15 bases between. The germline gives CDR1 SGDLS, CDR2 YYNGEE. CDR3 protein: CASSVRSAGRQETQYF. The CDR3 DNA sequence: TGTGCCAGCAGCGTAAGGTCGGCGGGTCGGCAAGAGACCCAGTACTTC.